This record covers a single TCR beta chain. The data belong to a study of blood T cell repertoires in COVID-19. Repertoires were generated with immunoSEQ multiplex PCR, while TCRdb's copy carries only in-frame clones and drops some. This table holds 400,000 to 550,000 clones, about 90% found once. Trimming removed 3 bases at V and 1 base at J, with 10 bases between. Germline V gene sequence: CDR1 SGDLS, CDR2 YYNGEE. The CDR3 extends over 14 amino acids. The sequenced material came from PBMCs or T cells enriched from blood (not recorded which). The rearrangement links TRBV9 to TRBJ1-1; tentatively, D is TRBD1 (5 bases). This TCR came from a woman between 18 and 30 years old with acute COVID-19. The CDR3 reads CASSALGPNTEAFF. The CDR3, as DNA: TGTGCCAGCAGCGCCCTGGGGCCGAACACTGAAGCTTTCTTT.